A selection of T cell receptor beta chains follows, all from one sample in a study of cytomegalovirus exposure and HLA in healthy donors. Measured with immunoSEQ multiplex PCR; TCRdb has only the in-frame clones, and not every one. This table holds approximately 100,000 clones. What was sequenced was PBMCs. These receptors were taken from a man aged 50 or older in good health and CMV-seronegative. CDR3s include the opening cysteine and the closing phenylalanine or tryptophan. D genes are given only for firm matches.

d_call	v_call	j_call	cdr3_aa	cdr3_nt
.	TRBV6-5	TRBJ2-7	CASSYGHRSYEQYF	TGTGCCAGCAGTTACGGACACCGCTCCTACGAGCAGTACTTC
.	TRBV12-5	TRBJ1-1	CASAQFYTEAFF	TGTGCTAGTGCCCAATTTTACACTGAAGCTTTCTTT
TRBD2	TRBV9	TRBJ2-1	CASSVGTSGIYNEQFF	TGTGCCAGCAGCGTAGGGACTAGCGGGATTTACAATGAGCAGTTCTTC
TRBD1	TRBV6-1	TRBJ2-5	CASSDSQGYQETQYF	TGTGCCAGCAGTGATTCACAGGGGTACCAAGAGACCCAGTACTTC
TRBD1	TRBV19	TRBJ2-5	CASMSRDSGTQYF	TGTGCCAGTATGTCGAGGGACAGTGGGACCCAGTACTTC
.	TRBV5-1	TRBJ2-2	CASSLGQTTGELFF	TGCGCCAGCAGCTTGGGACAGACCACCGGGGAGCTGTTTTTT
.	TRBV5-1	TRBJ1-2	CASSLDRLNYGYTF	TGCGCCAGCAGCTTGGACAGGTTAAACTATGGCTACACCTTC
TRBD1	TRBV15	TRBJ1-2	CATSRLIGTGDGYTF	TGTGCCACCAGCAGACTAATCGGGACAGGGGACGGCTACACCTTC
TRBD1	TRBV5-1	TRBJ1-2	CASSDEPGQGRDF	TGCGCCAGCAGCGACGAACCGGGACAGGGTAGGGACTTC
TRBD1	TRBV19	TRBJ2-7	CASSKGQGVLEQYF	TGTGCCAGTAGTAAAGGACAGGGGGTCCTCGAGCAGTACTTC
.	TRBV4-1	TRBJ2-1	CASSQDLPLPGLAGFLQFF	TGCGCCAGCAGCCAAGATCTTCCTCTCCCCGGACTGGCGGGTTTTTTGCAGTTCTTC
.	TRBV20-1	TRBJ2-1	CSARDKHGQFF	TGCAGTGCTAGAGATAAGCACGGGCAGTTCTTC
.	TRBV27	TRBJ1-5	CASSSASRLSNQPQHF	TGTGCCAGCAGTTCGGCCTCCAGGCTCAGCAATCAGCCCCAGCATTTT
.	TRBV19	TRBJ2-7	CGAGPTYEQYF	TGTGGGGCGGGACCTACCTACGAGCAGTACTTC
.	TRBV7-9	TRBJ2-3	CASSLTGGADTQYF	TGTGCCAGCAGCTTAACAGGGGGGGCAGATACGCAGTATTTT
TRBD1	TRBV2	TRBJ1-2	CASRDRGGYTF	TGTGCCAGCCGCGACAGGGGAGGCTACACCTTC
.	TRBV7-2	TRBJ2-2	CASSLDGGPNTGELFF	TGTGCCAGCAGCTTAGATGGAGGGCCGAACACCGGGGAGCTGTTTTTT
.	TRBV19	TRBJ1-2	CATAKDRLYYGYTF	TGTGCCACCGCCAAGGACAGACTATACTATGGCTACACCTTC
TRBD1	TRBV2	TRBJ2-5	CASTPGTEKETQYF	TGTGCCAGCACCCCCGGGACAGAAAAAGAGACCCAGTACTTC
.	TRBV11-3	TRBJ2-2	CASSSPGRNTGELFF	TGTGCCAGCAGCTCCCCGGGTAGAAACACCGGGGAGCTGTTTTTT
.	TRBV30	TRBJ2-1	CAWSGGGQRFYNEQFF	TGTGCCTGGAGCGGGGGGGGACAGCGCTTCTACAATGAGCAGTTCTTC
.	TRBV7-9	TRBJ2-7	CASSGADEQYF	TGTGCCAGCAGCGGAGCAGACGAGCAGTACTTC
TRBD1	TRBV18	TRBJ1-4	CASSPGGRNEKLFF	TGTGCCAGTTCCCCAGGGGGCCGTAATGAAAAACTGTTTTTT
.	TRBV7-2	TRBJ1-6	CASSLSGVVNSPLHF	TGTGCCAGCAGCTTATCAGGGGTAGTAAATTCACCCCTCCACTTT
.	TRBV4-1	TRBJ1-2	CASSQVGTSLYGYTF	TGCGCCAGCAGCCAAGTTGGGACTTCACTCTATGGCTACACCTTC
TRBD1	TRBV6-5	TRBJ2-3	CASSWDRGQDTQYF	TGTGCCAGCAGTTGGGACAGGGGGCAAGATACGCAGTATTTT
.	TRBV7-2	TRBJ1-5	CASSLRGLSNQPQHF	TGTGCCAGCAGCTTGAGAGGTCTTAGCAATCAGCCCCAGCATTTT
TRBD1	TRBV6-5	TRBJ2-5	CASSNIGTGGTQYF	TGTGCCAGCAGTAACATCGGGACAGGGGGGACCCAGTACTTC
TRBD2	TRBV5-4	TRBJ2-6	CASSPKGLAGGSGANVLTF	TGTGCCAGCAGCCCTAAGGGACTAGCGGGGGGGTCTGGGGCCAACGTCCTGACTTTC
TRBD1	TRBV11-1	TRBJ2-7	CASSLGDRGYEQYF	TGTGCCAGCAGCTTGGGGGACAGGGGATACGAGCAGTACTTC
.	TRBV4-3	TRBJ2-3	CASSQEGGAGTDTQYF	TGCGCCAGCAGCCAAGAAGGGGGGGCGGGCACAGATACGCAGTATTTT
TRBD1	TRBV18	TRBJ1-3	CASSPLGQEGNTIYF	TGTGCCAGCTCACCGTTAGGACAGGAGGGAAACACCATATATTTT
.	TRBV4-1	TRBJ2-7	CASSQVDSSYEQYF	TGCGCCAGCAGCCAAGTCGACAGTTCCTACGAGCAGTACTTC
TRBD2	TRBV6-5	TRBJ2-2	CASRGLALTGELFF	TGTGCCAGCCGAGGACTAGCACTGACCGGGGAGCTGTTTTTT
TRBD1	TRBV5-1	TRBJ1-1	CASSLFLQGGNTEAFF	TGCGCCAGCAGCTTGTTTCTCCAGGGGGGCAACACTGAAGCTTTCTTT
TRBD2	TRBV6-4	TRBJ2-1	CASSTLAGGYNEQFF	TGTGCCAGCAGCACTCTAGCGGGAGGGTACAATGAGCAGTTCTTC
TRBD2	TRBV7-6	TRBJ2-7	CASSLGGGSSYEQYF	TGTGCCAGCAGCTTAGGGGGCGGGAGCTCCTACGAGCAGTACTTC
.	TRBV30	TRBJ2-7	CATDKDTLYEQYF	TGTGCCACCGATAAGGACACACTCTACGAGCAGTACTTC
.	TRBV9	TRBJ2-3	CASSVETGLFTDTQYF	TGTGCCAGCAGCGTAGAAACAGGGTTATTCACAGATACGCAGTATTTT
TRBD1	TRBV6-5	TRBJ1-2	CASSRDRRLGYTF	TGTGCCAGCAGTCGGGACAGGCGTTTAGGCTACACCTTC
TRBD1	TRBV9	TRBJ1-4	CASSVGGQGAEKLFF	TGTGCCAGCAGCGTAGGAGGACAGGGCGCTGAAAAACTGTTTTTT
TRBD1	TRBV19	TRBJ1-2	CASSWVGQGNNNYGYTF	TGTGCCAGTAGCTGGGTGGGACAGGGGAATAATAACTATGGCTACACCTTC
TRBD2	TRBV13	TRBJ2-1	CASSQGPSGRARGEQFF	TGTGCCAGCAGCCAAGGTCCTAGCGGGAGGGCCCGCGGTGAGCAGTTCTTC
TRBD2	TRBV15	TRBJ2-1	CATSREGLAGGGPYNEQFF	TGTGCCACCAGCAGAGAGGGGCTAGCGGGAGGGGGGCCTTACAATGAGCAGTTCTTC
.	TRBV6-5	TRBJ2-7	CASRGIGGAVQEQYF	TGTGCCAGCAGGGGGATAGGGGGGGCCGTTCAGGAGCAGTACTTC
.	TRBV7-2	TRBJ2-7	CASSFSTTYEQYF	TGTGCCAGCAGTTTCAGTACGACCTACGAGCAGTACTTC
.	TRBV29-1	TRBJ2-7	CSVEQAGNEQYF	TGCAGCGTTGAACAGGCGGGAAACGAGCAGTACTTC
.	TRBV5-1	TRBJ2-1	CASSLGGVYNEQFF	TGCGCCAGCAGCTTGGGAGGCGTTTACAATGAGCAGTTCTTC
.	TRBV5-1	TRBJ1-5	CASSLFPGEQPQHF	TGCGCCAGCAGCTTGTTCCCAGGGGAACAGCCCCAGCATTTT
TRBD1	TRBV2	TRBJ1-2	CASRPGQGTYGYTF	TGTGCCAGCAGACCGGGACAGGGGACCTATGGCTACACCTTC
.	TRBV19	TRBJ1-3	CASSTRSRGSGNTIYF	TGTGCCAGTAGTACCCGATCCAGGGGCTCTGGAAACACCATATATTTT
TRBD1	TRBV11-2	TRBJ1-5	CASSSGQGRANQPQHF	TGTGCCAGCAGCTCGGGACAGGGAAGGGCAAATCAGCCCCAGCATTTT
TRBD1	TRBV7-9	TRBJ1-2	CASSFSDRTLGPNYGYTF	TGTGCCAGCAGCTTTTCGGACAGGACGCTAGGGCCTAACTATGGCTACACCTTC
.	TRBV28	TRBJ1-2	CASTTGYGYTF	TGTGCCAGCACCACAGGGTACGGCTACACCTTC
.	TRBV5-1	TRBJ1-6	CASSLWLSSYNSPLHF	TGCGCCAGCAGCTTGTGGTTGAGCTCCTATAATTCACCCCTCCACTTT
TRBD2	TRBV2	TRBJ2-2	CASTGTSGNTGELFF	TGTGCCAGCACTGGGACTAGCGGGAACACCGGGGAGCTGTTTTTT